This is a list of T cell receptor beta chains from one sample in a study of T-cell memory formation after mild COVID-19. TCRdb reprocessed the 5' RACE reads with MiXCR, giving one entry per CDR3 protein. The sample has a few hundred thousand distinct CDR3 sequences; approximately 15% are singletons. Specimen: PBMCs or a T cell subset sorted from them (not recorded which). The receptors come from a man between 18 and 35 years old who had mild COVID-19 (a few samples of this study predate the infection). Cell type and time point are not known. CDR3s include the opening cysteine and the closing phenylalanine or tryptophan. Fields, in order: V gene, D gene, clone size, J gene, CDR3 DNA, CDR3 protein. A D gene is named only where the DNA matches it firmly. Some rows have no size entry. The others give once, few or many, or a class for an expanded clone.

v_call: TRBV6-5; d_call: TRBD1; clone_size: -; j_call: TRBJ1-2; cdr3_nt: TGTGCCAGCAGCCGTGGGACAGCGTCTCACTATGGCTACACCTTC; cdr3_aa: CASSRGTASHYGYTF
v_call: TRBV18; d_call: TRBD2; clone_size: few; j_call: TRBJ2-3; cdr3_nt: TGTGCCAGCAGCCCAGCGGGGGGGACAGATACGCAGTATTTT; cdr3_aa: CASSPAGGTDTQYF
v_call: TRBV3-1; d_call: TRBD2; clone_size: few; j_call: TRBJ2-1; cdr3_nt: TGTGCCAGCAGCCAAGGACTAGCGCCCAATGAGCAGTTCTTC; cdr3_aa: CASSQGLAPNEQFF
v_call: TRBV12-3/TRBV12-4; d_call: -; clone_size: few; j_call: TRBJ1-1; cdr3_nt: TGTGCCAGCAGTAAACCGGTGAACACTGAAGCTTTCTTT; cdr3_aa: CASSKPVNTEAFF
v_call: TRBV5-1; d_call: -; clone_size: -; j_call: TRBJ1-4; cdr3_nt: TGCGCCAGCAGGAACAGTGGGGGAAGTGAAAAACTGTTTTTT; cdr3_aa: CASRNSGGSEKLFF
v_call: TRBV12-5; d_call: -; clone_size: few; j_call: TRBJ2-1; cdr3_nt: TGTGCTAGTGGTTTTAACAATGAGCAGTTCTTC; cdr3_aa: CASGFNNEQFF
v_call: TRBV27; d_call: -; clone_size: few; j_call: TRBJ2-4; cdr3_nt: TGTGCCAGCAGTCCCGATCTAGCGAAAAACATTCAGTACTTC; cdr3_aa: CASSPDLAKNIQYF
v_call: TRBV11-2; d_call: TRBD2; clone_size: few; j_call: TRBJ2-1; cdr3_nt: TGTGCCAGCAGTAGAAGCGGGGGGGCGAATGAGCAGTTCTTC; cdr3_aa: CASSRSGGANEQFF
v_call: TRBV10-3; d_call: TRBD1; clone_size: few; j_call: TRBJ2-7; cdr3_nt: TGTGCCATCAGTGATTTAGGGGGCTACTACGAGCAGTACTTC; cdr3_aa: CAISDLGGYYEQYF
v_call: TRBV27; d_call: -; clone_size: -; j_call: TRBJ2-7; cdr3_nt: TGTGCCAGCGGGCGCACAGGGTACAAGTACGAGCAGTACTTC; cdr3_aa: CASGRTGYKYEQYF
v_call: TRBV20-1; d_call: -; clone_size: -; j_call: TRBJ1-1; cdr3_nt: TGCAGTGCTGCGACAGGTCCTGAAGCTTTCTTT; cdr3_aa: CSAATGPEAFF
v_call: TRBV6-5; d_call: -; clone_size: few; j_call: TRBJ2-3; cdr3_nt: TGTGCCAGCAGTTACTCGATGGGACTCGGGGATACGCAGTATTTT; cdr3_aa: CASSYSMGLGDTQYF
v_call: TRBV12-3/TRBV12-4; d_call: -; clone_size: few; j_call: TRBJ2-4; cdr3_nt: TGTGCCAGCAGTTTATTTTTCGGGACCCCAAAAAACATTCAGTACTTC; cdr3_aa: CASSLFFGTPKNIQYF
v_call: TRBV9; d_call: -; clone_size: few; j_call: TRBJ2-3; cdr3_nt: TGTGCCAGCAGCGTAGACTACACAGATACGCAGTATTTT; cdr3_aa: CASSVDYTDTQYF
v_call: TRBV6-5; d_call: -; clone_size: -; j_call: TRBJ1-1; cdr3_nt: TGTGCCAGCGGACCGGGCGGGACTGAAGCTTTCTTT; cdr3_aa: CASGPGGTEAFF